Listed below are T cell receptor beta chains from one sample, sequenced in a study of T cell responses to AZD1222 COVID-19 vaccine. The protocol was immunoSEQ multiplex PCR, while the TCRdb copy is restricted to in-frame clones and leaves out a portion. The table includes some 87,000 clones, roughly nine tenths detected once. The sequences come from peripheral blood, collected on day 0 of AZD1222 vaccination. Every receptor here comes from an adult in good health. The CDR3 runs from the conserved cysteine through the conserved F or W.

j_call v_call cdr3_aa
TRBJ1-2 TRBV12-3/TRBV12-4 CASSLEGNYGYTF
TRBJ1-3 TRBV9 CASSVDGQGRRNTIYF
TRBJ1-6 TRBV11-2 CASSLVGRGNSPLHF
TRBJ1-1 TRBV7-9 CASSLGTGGNTEAFF
TRBJ2-3 TRBV7-3 CASSPLAGSTDTQYF
TRBJ2-1 TRBV29-1 CSVEIRDSYNEQFF
TRBJ1-4 TRBV10-2 CASGGPRNEKLFF
TRBJ1-1 TRBV5-1 CASSSGRRDTEAFF
TRBJ2-3 TRBV19 CASSITTSTDTQYF
TRBJ1-5 TRBV3-1/TRBV3-2 CASSPGTGNQPQHF
TRBJ2-7 TRBV2 CASSKTGATYEQYF
TRBJ1-5 TRBV18 CASSQDRAPGPQHF
TRBJ1-1 TRBV19 CASRGQLYTEAFF
TRBJ2-7 TRBV7-3 CASSLGGEGMNEQYF
TRBJ1-2 TRBV6-2/TRBV6-3 CASSRQGADGYTF
TRBJ2-1 TRBV11-2 CASSLALGLNEQFF
TRBJ2-7 TRBV12-3/TRBV12-4 CASSLGLNEQYF
TRBJ2-1 TRBV9 CASSGTSGGESYNEQFF
TRBJ1-5 TRBV28 CASSTPGQGQPQHF
TRBJ1-3 TRBV12-5 CASGLVGNTASSGNTIYF
TRBJ1-5 TRBV19 CASSRGTADSNQPQHF
TRBJ1-4 TRBV6-5 CASSRDRGDEKLFF
TRBJ1-1 TRBV28 CASRYRANTEAFF
TRBJ2-5 TRBV5-4 CASSLVAQGDETQYF
TRBJ2-3 TRBV30 CAWSSVGGTDTQYF
TRBJ2-7 TRBV7-6 CASSLGDRNEQYF
TRBJ1-2 TRBV29-1 CSVETGGSGYTF
TRBJ1-5 TRBV28 CASSSTPGMYGPQHF
TRBJ2-7 TRBV4-2 CASSQDRGGLYEQYF
TRBJ2-5 TRBV5-5 CASSSNVGGETQYF
TRBJ2-7 TRBV10-2 CASSQGQGGEQYF
TRBJ2-7 TRBV15 CATSRGLAGGEQYF
TRBJ2-3 TRBV7-3 CASSPGTSISTDTQYF
TRBJ2-1 TRBV9 CASSVVGRNNEQFF
TRBJ2-7 TRBV11-2 CASSFQGDFSEQYF
TRBJ1-5 TRBV9 CASNPGGGNNQPQHF
TRBJ1-5 TRBV6-5 CASKTGQINQPQHF
TRBJ1-2 TRBV6-5 CASSYSGTVHWGYTF
TRBJ1-1 TRBV11-1 CASSLGTSNTEAFF
TRBJ1-4 TRBV18 CASSTAGFGEKLFF
TRBJ2-1 TRBV11-2 CASSLGGATSGIYNEQFF
TRBJ2-1 TRBV7-2 CASSLGGGNSYNEQFF
TRBJ2-1 TRBV7-9 CASRSTAGPLYNEQFF